This T cell receptor (beta chain) was observed in a study of OX40 agonist ivuxolimab in advanced cancers. About the study: The treatment was a fully human IgG2 OX40 agonist, ivuxolimab. At about 82% male, the cohort had a mean age of approximately 64 years, ranging from about 20 to 79.

Turning to this clone: Its antigen remains unidentified.

Study outcomes and limitations: At 0.1 to 3.0 mg/kg and by week 6, clonal expansion occurred in CD4+ and CD8+ blood T cells.

Anyone with autoimmune disease history or systemic immunosuppression was excluded. CDR1 and CDR2 from the germline V gene are MDHEN and SYDVKM. CDR3 length: 15 residues. J gave up 6 bases and V 5 bases, and 13 bases lay outside the gene matches. Only in-frame clones appear in the TCRdb table, and some are missing; sequencing was by immunoSEQ multiplex PCR. This repertoire shows 65,000 to 75,000 clones, around 87% found once; its top ten account for 3.5% to 5%. The TCR sequence derives from an adult with an advanced solid tumor such as melanoma, head and neck, liver or kidney cancer. This material consisted of CD4+ or CD8+ T cells sorted from blood, taken in a trial of the OX40 agonist ivuxolimab. V and J are TRBV28 and TRBJ2-7; 7 bases match TRBD1. The CDR3 reads CASSPPSQGPLEQYF. CDR3 nucleotides: TGTGCCAGCAGTCCCCCGTCACAGGGGCCCCTCGAGCAGTACTTC. The whole variable domain, remainder taken from reference TRBV28 and TRBJ2-7, is DVKVTQSSRYLVKRTGEKVFLECVQDMDHENMFWYRQDPGLGLRLIYFSYDVKMKEKGDIPEGYSVSREKKERFSLILESASTNQTSMYLCASSPPSQGPLEQYFGPGTRLTVT.